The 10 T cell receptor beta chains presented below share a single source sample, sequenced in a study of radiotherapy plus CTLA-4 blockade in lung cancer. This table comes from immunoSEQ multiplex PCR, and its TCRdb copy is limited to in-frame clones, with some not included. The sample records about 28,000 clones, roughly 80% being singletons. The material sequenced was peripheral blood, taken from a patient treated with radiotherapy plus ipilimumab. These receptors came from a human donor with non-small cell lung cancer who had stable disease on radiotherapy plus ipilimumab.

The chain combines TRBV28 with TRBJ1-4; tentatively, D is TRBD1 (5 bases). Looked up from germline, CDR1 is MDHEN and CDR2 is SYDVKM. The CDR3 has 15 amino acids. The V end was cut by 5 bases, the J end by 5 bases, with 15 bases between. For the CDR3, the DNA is TGTGCCAGCAGTCCCTCCGGGGGGTCGAATGAAAAACTGTTTTTT. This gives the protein CASSPSGGSNEKLFF. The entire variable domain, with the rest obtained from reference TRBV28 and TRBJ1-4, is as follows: DVKVTQSSRYLVKRTGEKVFLECVQDMDHENMFWYRQDPGLGLRLIYFSYDVKMKEKGDIPEGYSVSREKKERFSLILESASTNQTSMYLCASSPSGGSNEKLFFGSGTQLSVL.

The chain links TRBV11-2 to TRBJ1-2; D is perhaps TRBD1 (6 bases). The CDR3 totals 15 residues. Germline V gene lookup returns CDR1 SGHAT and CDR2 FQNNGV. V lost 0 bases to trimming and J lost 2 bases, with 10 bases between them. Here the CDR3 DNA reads TGTGCCAGCAGCTTAGAGACAGGTTCGAACTATGGCTACACCTTC. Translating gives CASSLETGSNYGYTF. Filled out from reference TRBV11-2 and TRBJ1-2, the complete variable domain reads EAGVAQSPRYKIIEKRQSVAFWCNPISGHATLYWYQQILGQGPKLLIQFQNNGVVDDSQLPKDRFSAERLKGVDSTLKIQPAKLEDSAVYLCASSLETGSNYGYTFGSGTRLTVV.

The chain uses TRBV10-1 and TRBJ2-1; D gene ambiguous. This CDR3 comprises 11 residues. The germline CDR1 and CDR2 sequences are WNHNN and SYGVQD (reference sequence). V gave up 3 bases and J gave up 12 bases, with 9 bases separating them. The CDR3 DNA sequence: TGCGCCAGCAGTGAAGGTACTCGGCAGTTCTTC. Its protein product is CASSEGTRQFF.

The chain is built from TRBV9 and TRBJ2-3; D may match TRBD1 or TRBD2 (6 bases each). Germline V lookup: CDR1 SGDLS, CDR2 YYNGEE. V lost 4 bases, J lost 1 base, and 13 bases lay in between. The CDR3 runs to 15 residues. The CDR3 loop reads CASSIRGERTDTQYF. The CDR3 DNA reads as TGTGCCAGCAGCATAAGGGGGGAGCGCACAGATACGCAGTATTTT.

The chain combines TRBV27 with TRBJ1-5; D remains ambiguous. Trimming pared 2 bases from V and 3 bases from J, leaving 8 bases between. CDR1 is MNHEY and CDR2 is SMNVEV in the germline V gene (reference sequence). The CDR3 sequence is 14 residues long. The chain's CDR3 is CASSLLGPNQPQHF. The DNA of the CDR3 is TGTGCCAGCAGTTTACTAGGACCCAATCAGCCCCAGCATTTT.

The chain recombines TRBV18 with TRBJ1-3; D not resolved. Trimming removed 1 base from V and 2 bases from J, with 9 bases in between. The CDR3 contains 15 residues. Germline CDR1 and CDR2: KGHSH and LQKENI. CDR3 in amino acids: CASSPLEGPGNTIYF. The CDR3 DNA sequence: TGTGCCAGCTCACCACTCGAAGGGCCTGGAAACACCATATATTTT.

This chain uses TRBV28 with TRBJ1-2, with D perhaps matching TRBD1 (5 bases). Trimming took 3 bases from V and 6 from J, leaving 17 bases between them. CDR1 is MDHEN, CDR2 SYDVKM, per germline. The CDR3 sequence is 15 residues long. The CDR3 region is CASSFDPKGPDGYTF. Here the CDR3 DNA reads TGTGCCAGCAGTTTTGATCCGAAGGGGCCGGATGGCTACACCTTC.

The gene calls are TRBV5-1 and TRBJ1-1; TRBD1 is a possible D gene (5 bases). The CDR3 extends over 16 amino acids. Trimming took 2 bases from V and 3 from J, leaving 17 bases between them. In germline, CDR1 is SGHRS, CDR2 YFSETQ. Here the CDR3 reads CASSLGNMGGHTEAFF. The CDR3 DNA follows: TGCGCCAGCAGCTTAGGTAATATGGGGGGTCACACTGAAGCTTTCTTT.

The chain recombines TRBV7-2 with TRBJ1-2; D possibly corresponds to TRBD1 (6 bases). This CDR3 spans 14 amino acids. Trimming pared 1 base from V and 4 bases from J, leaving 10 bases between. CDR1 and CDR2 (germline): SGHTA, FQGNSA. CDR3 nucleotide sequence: TGTGCCAGCAGCTTAGGCAGGGGAGCCTATGGCTACACCTTC. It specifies CASSLGRGAYGYTF.

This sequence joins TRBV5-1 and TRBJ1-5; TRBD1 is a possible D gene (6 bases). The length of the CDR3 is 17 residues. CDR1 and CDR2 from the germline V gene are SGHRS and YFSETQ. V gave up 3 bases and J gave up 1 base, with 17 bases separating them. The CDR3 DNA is TGCGCCAGCAGCTCCCTCCCGGGGGGGGCCAGCAATCAGCCCCAGCATTTT. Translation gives CASSSLPGGASNQPQHF.